These T cell receptor beta chains were read from a single sample in a study of blood T cell repertoires in COVID-19. Here immunoSEQ multiplex PCR was the method, and the copy in TCRdb shows in-frame clones only, minus some. The sample lists fewer than 150,000 clones; roughly 71% were seen once. Sequenced material: peripheral blood. Source of these receptors: a man older than 75 with acute or convalescent COVID-19. Each CDR3 is given with its conserved first and last residue. A D gene is named only where the DNA matches it firmly. Clone sizes are given selectively: once, few, many, or a class where the clone is expanded.

V	size	J	D	CDR3	DNA
TRBV11-2	-	TRBJ2-1	TRBD1	CASSFGQGAGNEQFF	TGTGCCAGCAGCTTTGGACAGGGGGCTGGGAATGAGCAGTTCTTC
TRBV2	-	TRBJ2-2	-	CASGRRRADGELFF	TGTGCCAGCGGGCGACGCAGGGCTGACGGGGAGCTGTTTTTT
TRBV27	once	TRBJ1-2	TRBD1	CASSKPRDRVGRSYGYTF	TGTGCCAGCAGTAAGCCCCGGGACAGGGTAGGGCGGAGCTATGGCTACACCTTC
TRBV18	few	TRBJ2-5	-	CASSSPQRETQYF	TGTGCCAGCTCATCGCCACAGAGAGAGACCCAGTACTTC
TRBV4-2	-	TRBJ1-2	-	CASSQELYYYGYTF	TGTGCCAGCAGCCAAGAACTATATTACTATGGCTACACCTTC
TRBV27	-	TRBJ1-5	-	CASSSFRGNQPQHF	TGTGCCAGCAGTTCTTTCAGGGGAAATCAGCCCCAGCATTTT
TRBV18	-	TRBJ2-5	TRBD2	CASSSKPSGGAQQETQYF	TGTGCCAGCTCATCAAAACCTAGCGGGGGGGCCCAGCAAGAGACCCAGTACTTC
TRBV10-3	once	TRBJ1-2	-	CAISDKPFSGYTF	TGTGCCATCAGTGACAAGCCCTTTAGTGGCTACACCTTC
TRBV5-1	few	TRBJ2-1	-	CASSPTADNEQFF	TGCGCCAGCAGCCCTACCGCCGACAATGAGCAGTTCTTC
TRBV11-2	-	TRBJ2-7	-	CASSLDRQSSYEQYF	TGTGCCAGCAGTCTAGACAGGCAAAGCTCCTACGAGCAGTACTTC
TRBV7-2	-	TRBJ2-4	TRBD2	CASSLSGGAAGNIQYF	TGTGCCAGCAGCTTGAGCGGGGGGGCCGCCGGTAACATTCAGTACTTC
TRBV30	once	TRBJ2-2	-	CAWSRGSGNTGELFF	TGTGCCTGGAGTCGCGGTTCCGGGAACACCGGGGAGCTGTTTTTT
TRBV28	once	TRBJ2-5	TRBD1	CASSLGNRGQETQYF	TGTGCCAGCAGTTTAGGGAACAGGGGGCAGGAGACCCAGTACTTC
TRBV12-3/TRBV12-4	-	TRBJ1-1	-	CASSLQGFTEAFF	TGTGCCAGCAGTTTACAGGGGTTCACTGAAGCTTTCTTT
TRBV4-2	-	TRBJ2-4	-	CASSSPKAGQINIQYF	TGTGCCAGCAGCTCTCCAAAGGCGGGGCAGATAAACATTCAGTACTTC
TRBV5-1	-	TRBJ2-7	TRBD1	CASSGQDFTYEQYF	TGCGCCAGCAGTGGACAGGACTTTACCTACGAGCAGTACTTC
TRBV9	-	TRBJ1-1	-	CASSPQISSAEAFF	TGTGCCAGCAGCCCTCAGATAAGTAGCGCTGAAGCTTTCTTT
TRBV5-1	-	TRBJ2-5	TRBD1	CASSSTGTGGRETQYF	TGCGCCAGCAGCTCTACCGGGACAGGGGGCCGAGAGACCCAGTACTTC
TRBV19	-	TRBJ2-3	TRBD1	CASMMTGVSTDTQYF	TGTGCCAGTATGATGACAGGGGTGAGCACAGATACGCAGTATTTT
TRBV6-5	-	TRBJ2-5	TRBD2	CASSGAGGPFETQYF	TGTGCCAGCAGCGGAGCGGGGGGGCCTTTTGAGACCCAGTACTTC
TRBV3-1/TRBV3-2	-	TRBJ2-1	TRBD1	CASSQDFGTGGIRSEQFF	TGTGCCAGCAGCCAAGATTTTGGGACAGGGGGTATTAGAAGTGAGCAGTTCTTC
TRBV5-1	-	TRBJ1-2	-	CASRPGPQSGGYGYTF	TGCGCCAGCAGACCGGGTCCTCAGTCTGGAGGCTATGGCTACACCTTC
TRBV2	-	TRBJ1-1	TRBD1	CASTGGGGFPEAFF	TGTGCCAGCACCGGAGGGGGCGGATTTCCTGAAGCTTTCTTT
TRBV4-1	many	TRBJ1-3	-	CASSQPSQGHSGNTIYF	TGCGCCAGCAGCCAACCTTCTCAGGGCCACTCTGGAAACACCATATATTTT
TRBV30	once	TRBJ2-7	-	CAWSTGFGQYF	TGTGCCTGGAGTACGGGTTTTGGGCAGTACTTC
TRBV11-2	once	TRBJ1-3	-	CASSLPTGNTIYF	TGTGCCAGCAGCCTACCTACTGGAAACACCATATATTTT
TRBV27	-	TRBJ2-1	TRBD2	CASSFQRLAGATSSYNEQFF	TGTGCCAGCAGTTTTCAAAGACTAGCGGGGGCCACTAGCTCCTACAATGAGCAGTTCTTC
TRBV7-9	-	TRBJ2-3	-	CASSLPRGTVTDTQYF	TGTGCCAGCAGCTTACCCCGGGGGACGGTCACAGATACGCAGTATTTT
TRBV11-2	-	TRBJ1-1	TRBD1	CASSLDLTGVFNTEAFF	TGTGCCAGCAGCTTAGATTTGACAGGGGTGTTCAACACTGAAGCTTTCTTT
TRBV5-1	few	TRBJ1-4	-	CASSLGHSNFEKLFF	TGCGCCAGCAGCTTGGGACACTCCAACTTTGAAAAACTGTTTTTT
TRBV6-4	once	TRBJ2-3	-	CASSETFADTQYF	TGTGCCAGCAGCGAGACTTTTGCAGATACGCAGTATTTT
TRBV6-1	-	TRBJ1-4	-	CASSERGEKLFF	TGTGCCAGCAGTGAAAGGGGGGAAAAACTGTTTTTT
TRBV24-1	once	TRBJ2-3	TRBD2	CATSDNTSGGDTDTQYF	TGTGCCACCAGTGATAACACTAGCGGGGGGGACACAGATACGCAGTATTTT
TRBV3-1/TRBV3-2	once	TRBJ1-3	TRBD1	CASSRPTRTGYGNTIYF	TGTGCCAGCAGCCGTCCCACGAGGACAGGGTACGGAAACACCATATATTTT
TRBV7-2	few	TRBJ2-7	-	CASSLMSVPGYEQYF	TGTGCCAGCAGCTTAATGTCCGTTCCAGGCTACGAGCAGTACTTC
TRBV12-3/TRBV12-4	-	TRBJ2-5	-	CASSLPPGETQYF	TGTGCCAGCAGTTTGCCCCCCGGGGAGACCCAGTACTTC
TRBV5-4	-	TRBJ2-3	TRBD1	CASSLEGALKDTQYF	TGTGCCAGCAGCTTGGAGGGGGCGCTCAAAGATACGCAGTATTTT
TRBV11-2	-	TRBJ1-2	-	CASSFNSGRYGYTF	TGTGCCAGCAGCTTCAACAGCGGTAGATATGGCTACACCTTC
TRBV27	few	TRBJ1-6	-	CASSTQGSGSPLHF	TGTGCCAGCAGTACCCAGGGGTCCGGATCACCCCTCCACTTT
TRBV12-5	-	TRBJ2-3	-	CASGLGEPSTDTQYF	TGTGCTAGTGGTTTGGGCGAGCCAAGCACAGATACGCAGTATTTT
TRBV7-3	-	TRBJ2-1	-	CASSLVGTSNEQFF	TGTGCCAGCAGCTTAGTGGGGACTTCAAATGAGCAGTTCTTC
TRBV9	few	TRBJ1-2	-	CASSFGADLAGGYTF	TGTGCCAGCAGCTTTGGGGCGGACCTTGCAGGAGGCTACACCTTC
TRBV5-1	once	TRBJ1-2	TRBD1	CATNPAGGDHGYTF	TGCGCCACCAACCCGGCAGGGGGCGATCACGGCTACACCTTC
TRBV14	many	TRBJ2-7	-	CASSSLGGYEQYF	TGTGCCAGCAGCTCCCTTGGAGGGTACGAGCAGTACTTC
TRBV2	-	TRBJ1-5	TRBD1	CASRKDRDNQPQHF	TGTGCCAGCAGGAAAGACAGGGACAATCAGCCCCAGCATTTT
TRBV3-1/TRBV3-2	-	TRBJ2-5	TRBD1	CASSPRTGGAFEIQYF	TGTGCCAGCAGCCCACGTACAGGGGGCGCTTTTGAAATCCAGTACTTC
TRBV12-3/TRBV12-4	-	TRBJ1-5	TRBD1	CASSFRGSQPQHF	TGTGCCAGCAGTTTCAGGGGGTCTCAGCCCCAGCATTTT
TRBV5-5	once	TRBJ1-5	-	CASSLDGGLYQPQHF	TGTGCCAGCAGCTTGGATGGCGGACTTTATCAGCCCCAGCATTTT
TRBV7-9	-	TRBJ1-2	TRBD1	CASSLLGGGSHATF	TGTGCCAGCAGCTTACTAGGGGGCGGTAGTCATGCCACCTTC
TRBV19	-	TRBJ2-7	TRBD1	CASSASSGQVSDEQYF	TGTGCCAGTAGTGCCTCGAGCGGACAGGTCTCGGACGAGCAGTACTTC
TRBV4-1	-	TRBJ1-2	-	CASSQTPGGYYGYTF	TGCGCCAGCAGCCAAACCCCCGGTGGTTACTATGGCTACACCTTC
TRBV3-1/TRBV3-2	-	TRBJ2-1	-	CASNAGSRQAYNEQFF	TGTGCCAGCAACGCAGGGTCTCGCCAGGCATACAATGAGCAGTTCTTC
TRBV5-1	-	TRBJ1-6	-	CASSLAGYSPLHF	TGCGCCAGCAGCTTGGCTGGCTATTCACCCCTCCACTTT